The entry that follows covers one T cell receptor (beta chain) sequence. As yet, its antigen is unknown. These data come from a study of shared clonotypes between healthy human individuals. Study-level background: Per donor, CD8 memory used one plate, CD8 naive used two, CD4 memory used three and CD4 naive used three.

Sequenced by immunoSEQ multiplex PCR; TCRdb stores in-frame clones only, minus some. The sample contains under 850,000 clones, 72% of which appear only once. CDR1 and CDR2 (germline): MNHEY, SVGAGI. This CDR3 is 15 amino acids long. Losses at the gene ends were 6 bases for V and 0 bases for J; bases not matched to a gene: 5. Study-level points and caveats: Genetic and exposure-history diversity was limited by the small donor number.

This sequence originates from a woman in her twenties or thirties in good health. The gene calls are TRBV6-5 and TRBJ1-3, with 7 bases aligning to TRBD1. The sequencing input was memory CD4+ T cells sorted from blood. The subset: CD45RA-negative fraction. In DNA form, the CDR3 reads TGTGCCAGCAGCTACAGGGGCGACTCTGGAAACACCATATATTTT. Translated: CASSYRGDSGNTIYF.